A selection of T cell receptor beta chains follows, all from one sample in a study of cytomegalovirus exposure and HLA in healthy donors. Generated by immunoSEQ multiplex PCR, the TCRdb table keeps only in-frame clones and is missing some. The sample has 210,000 or so clones; about 89% are singletons. The sequencing input was PBMCs. Receptors were obtained from a woman between 18 and 29 years old in good health and CMV-seronegative. The CDR3 runs from the conserved cysteine through the conserved F or W. The D gene is left open where the match is weak. Where a row states a size, it is once, few, many or the class of an expanded clone; other rows omit it.

v_call	clone_size	d_call	j_call	cdr3_aa	cdr3_nt
TRBV9	.	TRBD2	TRBJ2-3	CASSVGLAGEGTDTQYF	TGTGCCAGCAGCGTAGGTTTAGCGGGGGAGGGGACAGATACGCAGTATTTT
TRBV29-1	.	TRBD1	TRBJ2-3	CSVSTGADTQYF	TGCAGCGTTAGCACAGGGGCAGATACGCAGTATTTT
TRBV6-1	.	TRBD1	TRBJ1-4	CASHQGAGDEKLFF	TGTGCCAGTCACCAGGGGGCCGGGGATGAAAAACTGTTTTTT
TRBV2	.	.	TRBJ2-1	CASSVRTVTNEQFF	TGTGCCAGCAGTGTCCGGACAGTGACTAATGAGCAGTTCTTC
TRBV11-2	once	.	TRBJ2-7	CASSSKSYEQYF	TGTGCCAGCAGTTCGAAGTCGTACGAGCAGTACTTC
TRBV27	.	TRBD2	TRBJ2-2	CASSRAGTSATGELFF	TGTGCCAGCAGCCGAGCCGGGACTAGCGCCACCGGGGAGCTGTTTTTT
TRBV6-5	.	TRBD2	TRBJ2-7	CASSLSGKSNEQYF	TGTGCCAGCAGCCTTAGCGGGAAGTCTAACGAGCAGTACTTC
TRBV11-3	once	TRBD2	TRBJ2-4	CASSLVTSGGIQYF	TGTGCCAGCAGCTTAGTAACTAGCGGGGGCATTCAGTACTTC
TRBV19	once	TRBD1	TRBJ1-1	CASSRDRGFSEAFF	TGTGCCAGTAGTAGGGACAGGGGTTTCAGTGAAGCTTTCTTT
TRBV7-8	.	TRBD2	TRBJ2-7	CASSSGLAGVPGYEQYF	TGTGCCAGCAGCTCTGGCCTAGCGGGAGTCCCAGGCTACGAGCAGTACTTC
TRBV2	.	TRBD2	TRBJ2-1	CASSESVAGVNEQFF	TGTGCCAGCAGTGAGTCGGTAGCGGGGGTTAATGAGCAGTTCTTC
TRBV4-3	.	TRBD2	TRBJ2-5	CASSQAGGLAGETQYF	TGCGCCAGCAGCCAAGCTGGCGGACTAGCGGGAGAGACCCAGTACTTC
TRBV7-3	.	TRBD1	TRBJ1-2	CASSLDREEGYTF	TGTGCCAGCAGCTTGGACAGGGAAGAGGGCTACACCTTC
TRBV9	large	.	TRBJ1-1	CASSVGPAETEAFF	TGTGCCAGCAGCGTAGGACCCGCGGAAACTGAAGCTTTCTTT
TRBV19	.	.	TRBJ2-7	CASSPTRSYTYEQYF	TGTGCCAGTAGCCCCACTCGGTCCTATACCTACGAGCAGTACTTC
TRBV7-8	.	.	TRBJ1-4	CASSSRTPGGKLFF	TGTGCCAGCAGCTCCAGGACACCCGGGGGAAAACTGTTTTTT
TRBV19	few	TRBD2	TRBJ2-5	CASSEFWGGRARETQYF	TGTGCCAGTAGTGAATTTTGGGGCGGGAGGGCCCGGGAGACCCAGTACTTC
TRBV9	once	.	TRBJ2-5	CASSVKFGSRETQYF	TGTGCCAGCAGCGTAAAATTCGGGAGCCGGGAGACCCAGTACTTC
TRBV27	.	.	TRBJ2-1	CASSLEGARSNEQFF	TGTGCCAGCAGTTTAGAAGGGGCGCGTTCCAATGAGCAGTTCTTC
TRBV19	.	.	TRBJ2-6	CASGPSGANVLTF	TGTGCCAGTGGGCCCTCTGGGGCCAACGTCCTGACTTTC
TRBV4-2	.	.	TRBJ2-7	CASSQGAEKLSYEQYF	TGTGCCAGCAGCCAAGGAGCCGAGAAGCTGAGCTACGAGCAGTACTTC
TRBV28	.	.	TRBJ1-3	CASSSGGFGNTIYF	TGTGCCAGCAGTTCGGGAGGTTTTGGAAACACCATATATTTT
TRBV5-1	.	TRBD2	TRBJ2-1	CASSLYLGTSSHEQFF	TGCGCCAGCAGCTTGTATCTCGGGACTAGTAGCCATGAGCAGTTCTTC
TRBV7-8	.	TRBD2	TRBJ2-2	CASSQPGGGANTGELFF	TGTGCCAGCAGTCAACCCGGCGGGGGGGCAAACACCGGGGAGCTGTTTTTT
TRBV7-9	.	TRBD2	TRBJ2-7	CASSETSGVAYEQYF	TGTGCCAGCAGTGAGACTAGCGGGGTTGCCTACGAGCAGTACTTC
TRBV29-1	few	TRBD2	TRBJ2-3	CSVEDPGLAGVADTQYF	TGCAGCGTTGAAGATCCTGGACTAGCGGGAGTGGCAGATACGCAGTATTTT
TRBV5-1	.	TRBD2	TRBJ2-5	CASSGGLADPKTQYF	TGCGCCAGCAGCGGGGGACTAGCGGACCCCAAGACCCAGTACTTC
TRBV29-1	.	TRBD1	TRBJ1-1	CSAFPTGRNTEAFF	TGCAGCGCGTTCCCGACAGGGCGGAACACTGAAGCTTTCTTT
TRBV7-2	.	TRBD2	TRBJ2-1	CASSGSGGSYNEQFF	TGTGCCAGCAGCGGGAGCGGGGGTTCCTACAATGAGCAGTTCTTC
TRBV4-2	.	TRBD2	TRBJ2-3	CASSHLSGGSTDTQYF	TGTGCCAGCAGCCACCTTAGCGGGGGGTCCACAGATACGCAGTATTTT
TRBV6-1	.	TRBD1	TRBJ1-6	CASRPTGVNSPLHF	TGTGCCAGCAGGCCGACAGGGGTCAATTCACCCCTCCACTTT
TRBV7-9	.	TRBD1	TRBJ1-1	CASSHYRGRTEAFF	TGTGCCAGCAGCCACTACAGGGGGCGGACAGAAGCTTTCTTT
TRBV4-1	.	.	TRBJ1-3	CASSQDFRTIYF	TGCGCCAGCAGCCAAGATTTTCGCACCATATATTTT
TRBV7-9	.	TRBD2	TRBJ2-3	CASSNQREQVRDTQYF	TGTGCCAGCAGCAATCAGCGGGAACAAGTCAGAGATACGCAGTATTTT
TRBV9	.	TRBD1	TRBJ2-1	CASSGDRGGDQQFF	TGTGCCAGCAGCGGGGACAGGGGGGGAGATCAGCAGTTCTTC
TRBV5-4	.	TRBD1	TRBJ2-7	CASSYQQGKSEQYF	TGTGCCAGCAGTTATCAACAGGGGAAGAGCGAGCAGTACTTC
TRBV13	.	.	TRBJ1-4	CASSLGGAPRNEKLFF	TGTGCCAGCAGCTTAGGTGGGGCACCCAGGAATGAAAAACTGTTTTTT
TRBV19	.	TRBD1	TRBJ1-1	CASSIGQGRNTEAFF	TGTGCCAGTAGTATCGGACAGGGACGGAACACTGAAGCTTTCTTT
TRBV5-1	.	TRBD1	TRBJ1-1	CASSLKDRALTEAFF	TGCGCCAGCAGCTTGAAAGACAGGGCCCTCACTGAAGCTTTCTTT
TRBV21-1	.	.	TRBJ1-5	CASSTRERLLSNQPQHF	TGTGCCAGCAGCACCAGGGAACGTCTTTTAAGCAATCAGCCCCAGCATTTT
TRBV7-8	.	TRBD1	TRBJ2-2	CASSLGQLFRRGTGELFF	TGTGCCAGCAGCCTGGGACAGCTTTTTCGAAGGGGCACCGGGGAGCTGTTTTTT